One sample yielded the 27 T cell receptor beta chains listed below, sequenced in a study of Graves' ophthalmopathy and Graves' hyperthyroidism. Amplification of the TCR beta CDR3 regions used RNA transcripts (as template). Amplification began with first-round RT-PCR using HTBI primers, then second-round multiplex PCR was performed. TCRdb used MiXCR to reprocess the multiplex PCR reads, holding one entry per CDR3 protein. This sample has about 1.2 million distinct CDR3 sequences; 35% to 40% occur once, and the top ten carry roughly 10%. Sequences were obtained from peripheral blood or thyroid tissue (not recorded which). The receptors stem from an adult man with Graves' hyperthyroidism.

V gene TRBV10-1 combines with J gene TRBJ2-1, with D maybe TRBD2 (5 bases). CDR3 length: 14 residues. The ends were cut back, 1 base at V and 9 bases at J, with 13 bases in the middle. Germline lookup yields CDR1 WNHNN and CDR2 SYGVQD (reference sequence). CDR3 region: CASSELRGRGEQFF. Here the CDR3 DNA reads TGCGCCAGCAGTGAGTTAAGAGGGAGAGGTGAGCAGTTCTTC.

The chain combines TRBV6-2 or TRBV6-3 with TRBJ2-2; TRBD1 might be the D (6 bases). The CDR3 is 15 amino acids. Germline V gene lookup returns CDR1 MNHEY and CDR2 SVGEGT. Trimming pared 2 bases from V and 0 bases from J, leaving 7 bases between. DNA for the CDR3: TGTGCCAGCAGTTACGGACAGCCGAACACCGGGGAGCTGTTTTTT. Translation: CASSYGQPNTGELFF.

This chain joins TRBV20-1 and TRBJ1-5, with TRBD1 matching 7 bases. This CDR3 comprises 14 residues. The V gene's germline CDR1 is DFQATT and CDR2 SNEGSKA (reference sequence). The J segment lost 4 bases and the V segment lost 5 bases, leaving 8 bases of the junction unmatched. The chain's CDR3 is CSASGGNGNQPQHF. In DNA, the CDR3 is TGCAGTGCTTCAGGGGGAAACGGTAATCAGCCCCAGCATTTT.

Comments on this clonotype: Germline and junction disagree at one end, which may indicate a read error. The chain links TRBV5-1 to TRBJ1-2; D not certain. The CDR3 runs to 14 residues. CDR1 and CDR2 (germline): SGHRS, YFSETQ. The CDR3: CASSPTSYFYGYTF. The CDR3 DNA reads TGTGCCAGCAGCCCTACAAGCTACTTCTATGGCTACACCTTC.

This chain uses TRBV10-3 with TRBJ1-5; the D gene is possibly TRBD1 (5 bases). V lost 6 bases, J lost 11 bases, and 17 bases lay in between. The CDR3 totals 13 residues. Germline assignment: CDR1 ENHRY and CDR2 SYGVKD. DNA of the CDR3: TGTGCCATCAGACCCAGGGAGATGGGGACCCAGCATTTT. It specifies CAIRPREMGTQHF.

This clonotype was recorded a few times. CDR3: CATSRVDSPGAQHF. CDR3 DNA sequence: TGTGCCACCAGCAGAGTGGACAGCCCAGGGGCCCAGCATTTT. This sequence joins TRBV15 and TRBJ1-5; D perhaps matches TRBD1 (6 bases). This CDR3 contains 14 residues. The germline CDR1 and CDR2 sequences are LNHNV and YYDKDF (reference sequence). Trimming left V 1 base short and J 11 bases short, with 15 bases between.

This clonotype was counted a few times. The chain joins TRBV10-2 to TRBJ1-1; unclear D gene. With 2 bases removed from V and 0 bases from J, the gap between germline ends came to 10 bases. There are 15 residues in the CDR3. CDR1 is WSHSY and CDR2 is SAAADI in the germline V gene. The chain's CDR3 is CASSEDGPVNTEAFF. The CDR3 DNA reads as TGCGCCAGCAGTGAGGACGGGCCCGTGAACACTGAAGCTTTCTTT.

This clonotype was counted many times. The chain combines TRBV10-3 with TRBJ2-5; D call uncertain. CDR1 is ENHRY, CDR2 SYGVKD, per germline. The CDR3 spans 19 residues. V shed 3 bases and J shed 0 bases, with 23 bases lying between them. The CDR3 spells CAISEVWGKLPWNQETQYF. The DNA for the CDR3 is TGTGCCATCAGTGAAGTGTGGGGTAAACTCCCATGGAACCAAGAGACCCAGTACTTC.

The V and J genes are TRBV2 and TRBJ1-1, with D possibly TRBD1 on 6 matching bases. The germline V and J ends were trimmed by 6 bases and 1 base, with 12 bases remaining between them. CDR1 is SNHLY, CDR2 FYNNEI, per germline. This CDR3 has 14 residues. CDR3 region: CASRAGTSNTEAFF. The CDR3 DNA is TGTGCCAGCAGAGCCGGGACATCGAACACTGAAGCTTTCTTT. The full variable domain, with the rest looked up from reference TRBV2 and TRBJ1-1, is EPEVTQTPSHQVTQMGQEVILRCVPISNHLYFYWYRQILGQKVEFLVSFYNNEISEKSEIFDDQFSVERPDGSNFTLKIRSTKLEDSAMYFCASRAGTSNTEAFFGQGTRLTVV.

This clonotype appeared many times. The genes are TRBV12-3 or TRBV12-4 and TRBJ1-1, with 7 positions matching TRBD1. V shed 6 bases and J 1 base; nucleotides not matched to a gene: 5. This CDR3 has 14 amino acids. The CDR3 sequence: CASSPGTENTEAFF. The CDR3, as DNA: TGTGCCAGCAGCCCCGGGACAGAGAACACTGAAGCTTTCTTT.

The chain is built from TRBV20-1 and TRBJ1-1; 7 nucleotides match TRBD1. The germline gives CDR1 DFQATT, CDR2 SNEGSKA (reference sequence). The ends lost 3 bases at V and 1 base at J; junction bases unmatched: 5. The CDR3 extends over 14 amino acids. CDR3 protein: CSASYGTANTEAFF. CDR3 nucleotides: TGCAGTGCTAGCTACGGGACAGCGAACACTGAAGCTTTCTTT.

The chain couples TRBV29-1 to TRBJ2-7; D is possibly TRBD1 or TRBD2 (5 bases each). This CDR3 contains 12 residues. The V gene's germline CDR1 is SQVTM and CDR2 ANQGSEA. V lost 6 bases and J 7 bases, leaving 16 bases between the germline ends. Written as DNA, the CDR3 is TGCAGCGTGGGAGAGGGGCAGGGAGAGCAGTACTTC. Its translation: CSVGEGQGEQYF.

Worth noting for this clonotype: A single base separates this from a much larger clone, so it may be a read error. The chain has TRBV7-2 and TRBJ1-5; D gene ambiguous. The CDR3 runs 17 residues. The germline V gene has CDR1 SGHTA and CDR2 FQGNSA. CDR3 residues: CASVALREVYSNQLQHF. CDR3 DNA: TGTGCCAGCGTCGCTCTCCGGGAAGTGTATAGCAATCAGCTCCAGCATTTT. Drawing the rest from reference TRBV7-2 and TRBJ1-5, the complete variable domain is GAGVSQSPSNKVTEKGKDVELRCDPISGHTALYWYRQSLGQGLEFLIYFQGNSAPDKSGLPSDRFSAERTGGSVSTLTIQRTQQEDSAVYLCASVALREVYSNQLQHFGDGTRLSIL.

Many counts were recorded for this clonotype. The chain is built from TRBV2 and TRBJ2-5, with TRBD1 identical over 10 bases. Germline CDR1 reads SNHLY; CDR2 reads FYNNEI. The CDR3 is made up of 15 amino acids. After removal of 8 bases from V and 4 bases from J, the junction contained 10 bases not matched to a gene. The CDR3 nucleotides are TGTGCCAGCGCAGCCGGGGGACAGGGGTCAGAGACCCAGTACTTC. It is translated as CASAAGGQGSETQYF.

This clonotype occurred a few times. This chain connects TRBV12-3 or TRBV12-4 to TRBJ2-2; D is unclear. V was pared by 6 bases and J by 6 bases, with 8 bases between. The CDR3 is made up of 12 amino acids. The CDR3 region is CASRKPAGELFF. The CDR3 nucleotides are TGTGCCAGCAGAAAGCCCGCCGGGGAGCTGTTTTTT.

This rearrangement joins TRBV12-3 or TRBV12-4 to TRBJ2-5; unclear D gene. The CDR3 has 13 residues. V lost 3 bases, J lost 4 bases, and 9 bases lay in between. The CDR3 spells CASSFLLGETQYF. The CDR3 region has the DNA TGTGCCAGCAGTTTTTTGCTTGGAGAGACCCAGTACTTC.

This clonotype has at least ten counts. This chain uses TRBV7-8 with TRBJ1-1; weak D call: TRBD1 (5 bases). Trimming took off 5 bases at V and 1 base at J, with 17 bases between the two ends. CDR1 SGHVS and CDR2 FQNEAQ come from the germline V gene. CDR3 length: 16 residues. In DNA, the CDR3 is TGTGCCAGCAGCCCCCGACAGTCTGGGCGGAACACTGAAGCTTTCTTT. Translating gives CASSPRQSGRNTEAFF.

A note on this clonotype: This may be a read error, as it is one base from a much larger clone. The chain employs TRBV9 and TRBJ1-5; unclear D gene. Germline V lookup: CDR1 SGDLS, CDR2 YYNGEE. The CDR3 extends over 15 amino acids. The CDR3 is CASSPEEGDNQPQRF. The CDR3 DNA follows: TGTGCCAGCAGCCCCGAGGAGGGTGACAATCAGCCCCAGCGTTTT. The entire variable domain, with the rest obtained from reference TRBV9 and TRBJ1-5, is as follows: DSGVTQTPKHLITATGQRVTLRCSPRSGDLSVYWYQQSLDQGLQFLIQYYNGEERAKGNILERFSAQQFPDLHSELNLSSLELGDSALYFCASSPEEGDNQPQRFGDGTRLSIL.

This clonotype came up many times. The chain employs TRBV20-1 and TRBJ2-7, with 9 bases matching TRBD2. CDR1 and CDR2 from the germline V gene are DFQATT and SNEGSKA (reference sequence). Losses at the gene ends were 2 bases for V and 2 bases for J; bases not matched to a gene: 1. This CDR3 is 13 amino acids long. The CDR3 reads CSARLAGTYEQYF. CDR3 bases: TGCAGTGCTAGACTAGCGGGGACCTACGAGCAGTACTTC.

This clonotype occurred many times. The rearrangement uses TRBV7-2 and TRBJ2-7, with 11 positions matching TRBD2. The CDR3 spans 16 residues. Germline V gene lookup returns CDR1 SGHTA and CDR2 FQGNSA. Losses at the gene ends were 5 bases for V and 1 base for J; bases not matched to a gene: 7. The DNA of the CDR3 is TGTGCCAGCAGCGGGCGGGGGACTAGCGGATCCTACGAGCAGTACTTC. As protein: CASSGRGTSGSYEQYF.

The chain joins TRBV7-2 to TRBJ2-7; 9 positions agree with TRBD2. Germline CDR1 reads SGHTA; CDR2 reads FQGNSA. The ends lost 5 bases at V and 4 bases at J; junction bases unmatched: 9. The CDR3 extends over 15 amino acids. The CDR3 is CASSGWREGKYEQYF. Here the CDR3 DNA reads TGTGCCAGCAGCGGGTGGCGGGAGGGGAAGTACGAGCAGTACTTC.

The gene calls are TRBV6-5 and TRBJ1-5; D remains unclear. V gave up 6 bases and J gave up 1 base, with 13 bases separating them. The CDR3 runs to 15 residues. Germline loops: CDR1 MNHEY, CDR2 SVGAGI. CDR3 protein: CASRIDGASNQPQHF. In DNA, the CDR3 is TGTGCCAGCAGGATCGACGGAGCGAGCAATCAGCCCCAGCATTTT.

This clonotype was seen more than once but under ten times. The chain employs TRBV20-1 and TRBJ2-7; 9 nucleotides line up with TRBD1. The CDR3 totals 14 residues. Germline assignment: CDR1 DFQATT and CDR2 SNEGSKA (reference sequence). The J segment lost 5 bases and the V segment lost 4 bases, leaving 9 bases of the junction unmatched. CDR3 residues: CSAKGPGQGHEQYF. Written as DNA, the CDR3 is TGCAGTGCTAAGGGGCCGGGACAGGGTCACGAGCAGTACTTC.

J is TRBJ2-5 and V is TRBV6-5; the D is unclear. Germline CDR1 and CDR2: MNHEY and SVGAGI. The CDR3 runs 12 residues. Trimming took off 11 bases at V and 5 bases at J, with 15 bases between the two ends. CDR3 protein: CAAGEVLETQYF. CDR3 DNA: TGTGCCGCCGGTGAAGTCTTGGAGACCCAGTACTTC.

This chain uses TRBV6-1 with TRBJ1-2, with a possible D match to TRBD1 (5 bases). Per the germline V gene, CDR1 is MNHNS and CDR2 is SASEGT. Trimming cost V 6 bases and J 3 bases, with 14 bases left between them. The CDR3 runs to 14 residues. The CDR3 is CASSPGRVDYGYTF. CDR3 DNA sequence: TGTGCCAGCAGCCCGGGACGGGTGGACTATGGCTACACCTTC.

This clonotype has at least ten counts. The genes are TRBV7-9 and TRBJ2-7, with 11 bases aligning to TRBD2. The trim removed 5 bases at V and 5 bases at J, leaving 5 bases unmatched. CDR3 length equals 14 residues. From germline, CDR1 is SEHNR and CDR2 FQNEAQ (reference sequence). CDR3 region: CASSLTSGKNEQYF. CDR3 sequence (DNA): TGTGCCAGCAGCCTGACTAGCGGGAAGAACGAGCAGTACTTC. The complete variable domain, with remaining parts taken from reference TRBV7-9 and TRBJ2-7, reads DTGVSQNPRHKITKRGQNVTFRCDPISEHNRLYWYRQTLGQGPEFLTYFQNEAQLEKSRLLSDRFSAERPKGSFSTLEIQRTEQGDSAMYLCASSLTSGKNEQYFGPGTRLTVT.

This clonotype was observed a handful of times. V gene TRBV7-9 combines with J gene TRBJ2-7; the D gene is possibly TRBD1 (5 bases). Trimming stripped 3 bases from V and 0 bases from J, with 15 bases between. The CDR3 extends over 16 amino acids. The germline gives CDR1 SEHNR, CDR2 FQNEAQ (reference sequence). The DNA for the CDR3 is TGTGCCAGCAGCTTGGGCTGGGGCCGAAGCTCCTACGAGCAGTACTTC. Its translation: CASSLGWGRSSYEQYF.